This entry lists 21 T cell receptor beta chains sequenced from one sample in a study of T cells after yellow fever vaccination. TCRdb used MiXCR to reprocess the 5' RACE reads, holding one entry per CDR3 protein. There are about 550,000 distinct CDR3 sequences in the sample; approximately 21% occur only once, and roughly an eighth lies in the top ten. Sequenced material: PBMCs, taken 15 days after the yellow fever booster vaccination. All receptors come from a man aged 25-40 years who received the YFV17D yellow fever vaccine.

The gene calls are TRBV5-6 and TRBJ2-3; possibly TRBD1 for D (5 bases). The CDR3 contains 15 residues. Per germline, CDR1 SGHDT and CDR2 YYEEEE. Trimming removed 5 bases from V and 7 bases from J, with 20 bases in between. The CDR3 region has the DNA TGTGCCAGCAGGTTTGGGGCCCCCGGGTGGAATACGCAGTATTTT. As protein: CASRFGAPGWNTQYF.

This clonotype was seen a few times. This chain connects TRBV12-3 or TRBV12-4 to TRBJ2-2; 7 bases fit TRBD1. V gave up 8 bases and J gave up 5 bases; unmatched junction bases: 11. The CDR3 extends over 15 amino acids. The DNA for the CDR3 is TGTGCCAGCCTATGGAAGGGGGCGTGGACCGGGGAGCTGTTTTTT. Its protein product is CASLWKGAWTGELFF.

This clonotype was recorded a few times. The chain joins TRBV20-1 to TRBJ2-5, with 7 bases matching TRBD1. The CDR3 has 13 residues. V dropped 5 bases and J dropped 5; count of bases not matched to a gene: 8. Germline values: CDR1 DFQATT, CDR2 SNEGSKA (reference sequence). CDR3 loop: CSAGQGVDETQYF. The CDR3 region has the DNA TGCAGTGCTGGCCAGGGGGTGGATGAGACCCAGTACTTC.

This clonotype appeared a few times. The chain recombines TRBV20-1 with TRBJ2-5; possible D gene TRBD1, 6 bases. The CDR3 has 15 residues. The V gene lost 1 base and the J gene lost 2 bases, with 14 bases spanning the gap. Germline CDR1 and CDR2: DFQATT and SNEGSKA (reference sequence). DNA for the CDR3: TGCAGTGCTAGAGGACAGGCTGGGGTTCAAGAGACCCAGTACTTC. Protein product: CSARGQAGVQETQYF.

The genes are TRBV25-1 and TRBJ2-7; D tentatively reads TRBD1 or TRBD2 (5 bases each). The germline CDR1 and CDR2 sequences are MGHDK and SYGVNS. The CDR3 loop spans 16 amino acids. V was clipped by 3 bases and J by 0 bases, with 15 bases between them. Here the CDR3 reads CASSDPGAVSSYEQYF. CDR3 DNA: TGTGCCAGCAGTGACCCCGGGGCCGTGAGCTCCTACGAGCAGTACTTC.

V gene TRBV7-6 combines with J gene TRBJ2-5, with 7 bases aligning to TRBD1. The germline V gene encodes CDR1 SGHVS and CDR2 FNYEAQ. After removal of 4 bases from V and 1 base from J, the junction contained 6 bases not matched to a gene. The CDR3 runs 15 residues. Written as DNA, the CDR3 is TGTGCCAGCAGCTCGACAGGGACCCGCCAAGAGACCCAGTACTTC. Protein sequence: CASSSTGTRQETQYF.

This clonotype has more than one count but fewer than ten. The rearrangement uses TRBV11-3 and TRBJ2-2, with TRBD2 matching over 9 bases. Per germline, CDR1 SGHNT and CDR2 YENEEA. Unmatched junction bases numbered 2, after V lost 8 bases and J lost 4 bases. There are 13 residues in the CDR3. CDR3 in amino acids: CASEAGGTGELFF. The CDR3 DNA reads as TGTGCCAGCGAAGCGGGAGGCACCGGGGAGCTGTTTTTT.

The chain uses TRBV12-3 or TRBV12-4 and TRBJ1-2; D is uncertain. V lost 7 bases, J lost 0 bases, and 12 bases lay in between. The CDR3 loop spans 14 amino acids. The CDR3 protein is CASTSLTANYGYTF. CDR3 nucleotides: TGTGCCAGCACATCCCTGACGGCTAACTATGGCTACACCTTC.

CDR3 sequence reads: CSARNAAGSTDTQYF. CDR3 DNA sequence: TGCAGTGCTAGGAACGCTGCGGGTAGCACAGATACGCAGTATTTT. The V gene is TRBV20-1, the J gene TRBJ2-3; the D gene is possibly TRBD2 (5 bases). The CDR3 sequence is 15 residues long. V was pared by 3 bases and J by 0 bases, with 13 bases between. CDR1 and CDR2 from the germline V gene are DFQATT and SNEGSKA (reference sequence).

This clonotype came up a few times. The genes are TRBV29-1 and TRBJ2-1; D is ambiguous. The ends were cut back, 6 bases at V and 0 bases at J, with 12 bases in the middle. The germline V gene encodes CDR1 SQVTM and CDR2 ANQGSEA. The CDR3 has 14 residues. The CDR3 sequence is CSVRPFSSYNEQFF. The CDR3 nucleotides are TGCAGCGTAAGACCGTTTAGCTCCTACAATGAGCAGTTCTTC.

The chain uses TRBV6-1 and TRBJ2-7; the D gene is possibly TRBD2 (7 bases). V was clipped by 6 bases and J by 3 bases, with 15 bases between them. CDR3 size: 14 residues. Germline loops: CDR1 MNHNS, CDR2 SASEGT. DNA of the CDR3: TGTGCCAGCAGAGAGGGGGGGGCCCTCTACGAGCAGTACTTC. Translating it yields CASREGGALYEQYF.

This clonotype has just a few counts. V usage is TRBV11-2 and J usage is TRBJ2-7; D gene ambiguous. CDR1 SGHAT and CDR2 FQNNGV come from the germline V gene. The V and J ends lost 3 bases and 9 bases respectively, with 9 bases between them. This CDR3 is 11 amino acids long. CDR3 DNA sequence: TGTGCCAGCAGCTTGCTGACGGGGCAGTACTTC. This encodes CASSLLTGQYF.

The rearrangement joins TRBV5-1 to TRBJ1-2, with no clear D. The CDR3 runs to 13 residues. With 0 bases removed from V and 10 bases from J, the gap between germline ends came to 13 bases. Per germline, CDR1 SGHRS and CDR2 YFSETQ. CDR3 residues: CASSLAGRSTYTF. CDR3 bases: TGCGCCAGCAGCTTGGCTGGTCGTTCCACCTACACCTTC. The full variable domain, with the rest looked up from reference TRBV5-1 and TRBJ1-2, is KAGVTQTPRYLIKTRGQQVTLSCSPISGHRSVSWYQQTPGQGLQFLFEYFSETQRNKGNFPGRFSGRQFSNSRSEMNVSTLELGDSALYLCASSLAGRSTYTFGSGTRLTVV.

V is TRBV28 and J is TRBJ2-5; perhaps TRBD1 as D (7 bases). This CDR3 region has 16 residues. The germline V and J ends were trimmed by 2 bases and 4 bases, with 17 bases remaining between them. Germline loops: CDR1 MDHEN, CDR2 SYDVKM. The CDR3, as DNA: TGTGCCAGCAGTTTACTGGCAGGGGGGAGGACAGAGACCCAGTACTTC. As protein: CASSLLAGGRTETQYF.

This clonotype was detected only a few times. The chain combines TRBV4-3 with TRBJ1-1, with D tentatively TRBD1 (5 bases). The CDR3 totals 16 residues. Per germline, CDR1 LGHNA and CDR2 YSLEER. Trimming removed 0 bases at V and 0 bases at J, with 11 bases between. The CDR3 spells CASSQDRWGMNTEAFF. The CDR3 DNA sequence: TGCGCCAGCAGCCAAGATAGATGGGGGATGAACACTGAAGCTTTCTTT.

This chain uses TRBV7-2 with TRBJ2-7; 10 bases fit TRBD1. The CDR3 has 16 residues. The V gene's germline CDR1 is SGHTA and CDR2 FQGNSA. The V and J ends lost 1 base and 3 bases, in that order; junction bases with no gene match: 6. This chain's CDR3 is CASSLVGQGGFYEQYF. The CDR3 DNA reads TGTGCCAGCAGCTTAGTCGGACAGGGGGGTTTCTACGAGCAGTACTTC.

The chain has TRBV29-1 and TRBJ2-1; TRBD2 matches at 8 bases. The CDR3 has 16 residues. Trimming removed 6 bases from V and 6 bases from J; junction bases left unmatched: 16. In germline, CDR1 is SQVTM, CDR2 ANQGSEA. CDR3 DNA sequence: TGCAGCGTGACGGGACCGCCGGGACTAGGGGGCAATGAGCAGTTCTTC. Protein: CSVTGPPGLGGNEQFF.

This clonotype appeared a few times. V gene TRBV18 combines with J gene TRBJ1-1, with D possibly being TRBD1 (5 bases). Germline V CDR1 and CDR2: KGHSH, LQKENI. Deletions cut 3 bases from V and 3 bases from J, with 14 bases between. CDR3 length: 15 residues. This chain's CDR3 is CASSPLTVAYTEAFF. Here the CDR3 DNA reads TGTGCCAGCTCACCGTTGACAGTCGCGTACACTGAAGCTTTCTTT.

A few counts support this clonotype. V gene TRBV6-5 combines with J gene TRBJ1-5; 7 bases match TRBD1. This CDR3 is 16 amino acids long. The germline V gene has CDR1 MNHEY and CDR2 SVGAGI. The V segment lost 2 bases and the J segment 4 bases; nucleotides outside the gene matches: 8. The CDR3 spells CASSYTSTGKNQPQHF. The CDR3 DNA reads as TGTGCCAGCAGTTACACCTCGACAGGGAAAAATCAGCCCCAGCATTTT.

This clonotype was counted a few times. The V gene is TRBV4-3, the J gene TRBJ2-1; 12 nucleotides align to TRBD2. The J segment lost 4 bases and the V segment lost 1 base, leaving 2 bases of the junction unmatched. This CDR3 has 16 residues. Germline V gene data show CDR1 as LGHNA and CDR2 as YSLEER. The CDR3 sequence: CASSQGTSGRYNEQFF. The CDR3 nucleotides are TGCGCCAGCAGCCAAGGAACTAGCGGGAGGTACAATGAGCAGTTCTTC.

This clonotype was counted between two and nine times. This rearrangement joins TRBV12-3 or TRBV12-4 to TRBJ2-3; 8 bases are a match to TRBD2. The CDR3 covers 15 residues. V trimming: 3 bases; J trimming: 3 bases; junction bases outside the gene matches: 5. CDR3 in amino acids: CASSLISGSTDTQYF. As DNA, the CDR3 is TGTGCCAGCAGTTTGATCAGCGGGAGTACAGATACGCAGTATTTT.